The present entry profiles one T cell receptor beta chain with its context. This clone appeared many times. Its binding antigen is unknown. Base qualities are not at hand, and no much larger clone is one base apart. This specimen comes from a study of T cells after posttransplantation cyclophosphamide (dated by TCRdb to the mid-2010s). In terms of the full investigation: Using TRB sequencing, the study followed how the T cell repertoire reconstituted after myeloablative bone marrow transplantation in which posttransplantation cyclophosphamide served as GVHD prophylaxis. Up to roughly 3 additional blood samples from 2 to 5.2 years after transplant were also TRB-sequenced in 3 patients, as was pretransplant blood from several patients. Public TRB sequences were compared against a database of over 3,600 sequences linked to responses to pathogens, tumor antigens, self-antigens and alloantigens. TRA and TRB clonality were tightly correlated in 10 or so samples, so subsequent TCR analyses focused on TRB only. Samples from some 40 PTCy-treated patients, along with samples from about 16 of their related bone marrow donors, underwent antigen receptor sequencing. Blood from every one of the approximately 30 PTCy patients who had 1-year posttransplant specimens underwent TRB sequencing.

The germline V gene (reference sequence) yields GTSNPN for CDR1 and SVGIG for CDR2. V drops 0 bases and J drops 0 bases, leaving 17 bases in between. The CDR3 contains 17 residues, cysteine and phenylalanine counted. The kept DNA is CDR3 alone, 51 bases in frame from the first base. Study-wide findings and limitations: Donor-recipient similarity was low at 1-2 months but increased during the first year, and donor CD8+ memory clones often dominated later blood repertoires. The TRB repertoires of T cells infiltrating skin or GI tract showed only limited overlap with the TRB repertoires of T cells in blood. Across roughly 49 patients, TRB clonality was highly associated with recipient CMV seropositivity and CMV reactivation, and diversity in PTCy patients was similar to diversity in CNI/methotrexate controls.

TRB sequencing used genomic DNA with the immunoSEQ assay at survey resolution or the hsTCRB kit. The authors' analysis ran thus. The immunoSEQ software handled initial read processing, and the LymphoSeq R package was used for repertoire analyses. Clonality was calculated as 1 minus normalized Shannon entropy, and the Gini coefficient was also calculated for each TRB dataset. To infer phenotypes in unsorted samples, TRB sequences from sorted subsets of the recipient or donor were mapped onto unsorted samples from the same recipient. Here the immuneACCESS table is served through TCRdb, limited to in-frame sequences with V and J called. Missing clones are a known gap in these copies; in checked studies unresolved V genes cover under half, and the rest lacks a known reason. V and J calls and clone size follow that table, whereas D and trimming were derived from the DNA. The table records about 17,000 clones for this sample, and not one of them appears only once. 0.45% to 0.65% of the sample is in the top ten clones.

The treatment or condition label of this sample denotes: high-dose cyclophosphamide on days +3 and +4 as single-agent GVHD prophylaxis. Busulfan and fludarabine conditioning, a related or unrelated marrow graft, and cyclophosphamide on days +3 and +4 were given to PTCy patients. The PTCy-treated patients were enrolled in a prospective multi-institutional clinical trial. Peripheral blood and bone marrow mononuclear cells were isolated by Ficoll-Hypaque density centrifugation and were cryopreserved. The chain links TRBV30 with TRBJ1-1; the best D guess is TRBD1, with 5 bases matching. Sequencing used PBMCs, obtained after allogeneic stem cell transplant with posttransplant cyclophosphamide. This receptor was obtained from a female patient in her thirties or forties who received an allogeneic stem cell transplant from a related donor, was CMV-positive, and had no GVHD. After transplantation, some T cells may belong to the graft donor instead of the recipient. The DNA sequence is given as TGTGCCTGGAGTGTTAGGTTTAGGGGCAGGGTGAACACTGAAGCTTTCTTT. It specifies CAWSVRFRGRVNTEAFF. Full variable domain (CDR3 extended with the reference TRBV30 and TRBJ1-1 proteins): SQTIHQWPATLVQPVGSPLSLECTVEGTSNPNLYWYRQAAGRGLQLLFYSVGIGQISSEVPQNLSASRPQDRQFILSSKKLLLSDSGFYLCAWSVRFRGRVNTEAFFGQGTRLTVV.